The T cell receptor (beta chain) described here comes from a study of T cells in localized non-small cell lung cancer. For this clone: What it binds is unknown.

V gave up 0 bases and J gave up 9 bases; unmatched junction bases: 4. The CDR3 extends over 15 amino acids. Germline loops: CDR1 SGHRS, CDR2 YFSETQ. Data came from immunoSEQ multiplex PCR; TCRdb stores just in-frame clones and leaves some out. The repertoire consists of 1,500 or so clones, with about 25% occurring once and the leading ten covering about 12%. Study-wide points: Blood T cell density predicted longer survival; adjacent-lung clonality, shorter. Multi-region tumor sequencing was not done, so intratumor heterogeneity could not be excluded.

The TCR was taken from an older male donor with stage I lung adenocarcinoma. The starting material was normal lung tissue next to the tumor, obtained before any cancer treatment. This chain connects TRBV5-1 to TRBJ2-1; TRBD2 matches at 12 bases. The CDR3 DNA reads TGCGCCAGCAGCTTGGGACTAGCGGGAGTGGCTGAGCAGTTCTTC. It translates to CASSLGLAGVAEQFF.